This T cell receptor (beta chain) was captured in a study of blood T cells in healthy people across ages. Regarding the study as a whole: Naive CD4+ cell counts and diversity both ran higher in long-lived than in aged donors.

This clonotype was seen ten or more times. What it binds is unknown. Primers used in a second PCR of about 6 to 11 cycles were a sample-barcoded 5' primer and a J-beta primer mix. TCRdb re-derived calls from the 5' RACE reads in MiXCR, one entry per CDR3 protein. This sample has approximately 800,000 distinct CDR3 sequences, with roughly 25% found just once. V trimming: 5 bases; J trimming: 2 bases; junction bases outside the gene matches: 11. The CDR3 has 16 amino acids. Germline CDR1 and CDR2: KGHDR and SFDVKD. A further study also used this sample, focusing on T cells of mothers and their children. This second study says: cDNA was synthesized from all extracted RNA at roughly 1.6 ug per reaction.

The V and J genes are TRBV24-1 and TRBJ2-7, with TRBD2 identical over 7 bases. The sample comprised blood. The sequence came from a boy aged 5-17 years in good health. The CDR3 spells CATSARGEGVAYEQYF. CDR3 in DNA: TGTGCCACCAGTGCCCGAGGGGAGGGAGTGGCCTACGAGCAGTACTTC.